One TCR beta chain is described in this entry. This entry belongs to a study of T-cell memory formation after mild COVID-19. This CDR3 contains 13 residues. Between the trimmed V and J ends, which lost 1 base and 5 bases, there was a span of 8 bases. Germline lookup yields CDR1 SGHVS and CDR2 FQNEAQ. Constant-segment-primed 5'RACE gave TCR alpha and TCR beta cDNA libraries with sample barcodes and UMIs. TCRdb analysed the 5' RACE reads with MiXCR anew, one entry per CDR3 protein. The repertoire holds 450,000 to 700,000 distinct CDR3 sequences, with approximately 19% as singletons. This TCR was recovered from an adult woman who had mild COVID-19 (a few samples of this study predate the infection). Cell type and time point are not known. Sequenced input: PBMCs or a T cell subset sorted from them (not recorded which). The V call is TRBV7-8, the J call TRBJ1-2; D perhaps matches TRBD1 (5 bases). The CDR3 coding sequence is TGTGCCAGCAGCTTAGTTGAGGGGTATGGCTACACCTTC. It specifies CASSLVEGYGYTF.